This T cell receptor beta chain derives from a study of T cell repertoires in cytomegalovirus infection. Study in general: Both recently identified HLA-C-restricted and well-studied HLA-B-restricted CMV epitopes were used in the study. CMV infection and matching HLA type were both indicated by public TCR beta signatures. Study results and limitations: Clonotypes of TCR beta that were HLA-C-restricted and CMV-specific dominated the ex vivo response. Pooled public TCR beta family frequency picked out CMV carriers with the relevant HLA.

TCRdb processed the reads anew with MiXCR; each CDR3 protein has one entry. The table lists around 430,000 distinct CDR3 sequences, approximately 42% of them singletons. V lost 1 base to trimming and J lost 9 bases, with 13 bases between them. The CDR3 runs to 15 residues. The germline V gene has CDR1 SGHTA and CDR2 FQGNSA. In this sample, this clonotype turned up many times. Antigen unknown. This specimen was cultured PBMCs, taken from culture after CMV antigen stimulation. This sequence joins TRBV7-2 and TRBJ1-6; a possible D gene is TRBD1 (5 bases). The TCR was taken from a human donor in good health (CMV status not recorded). Some clones in this sample may be carry-over from other donors' samples. The CDR3 sequence: CASSLVGTGASPLHF. The CDR3 DNA reads TGTGCCAGCAGCTTAGTCGGAACAGGAGCTTCACCCCTCCACTTT.